This entry is about one TCR beta chain. This sample is drawn from a study of blood T cell repertoires in COVID-19. Study in general: COVID-19 samples, acute and convalescent, were from the United States, Italy and Spain. Sample material is recorded as cDNA or gDNA derived from T cells, B-cell-depleted T cells, or PBMCs.

The CDR3 covers 13 residues. Germline loops: CDR1 LGHNT, CDR2 FRNRAP. V lost 5 bases to trimming and J lost 8 bases, with 15 bases between them. Authors' analysis steps: From reference gene primer amplification, estimates of nucleated cell counts were derived. Assay: immunoSEQ multiplex PCR; the TCRdb copy retains only in-frame clones and omits some. Clone size and the V and J calls come from that table; the DNA yielded D and trimming. This sample has just under 95,000 clones, with roughly 75% found just once. Specimen: peripheral blood. V usage is TRBV12-5 and J usage is TRBJ1-1; D not certain. This clonotype originated in a man in his fifties who had recovered from COVID-19. For the CDR3, the DNA is TGTGCTAGTGGTCCTACTCCTCGAAGCGAAGCTTTCTTT. It translates to CASGPTPRSEAFF. Full variable domain (rest looked up from reference TRBV12-5 and TRBJ1-1): DARVTQTPRHKVTEMGQEVTMRCQPILGHNTVFWYRQTMMQGLELLAYFRNRAPLDDSGMPKDRFSAEMPDATLATLKIQPSEPRDSAVYFCASGPTPRSEAFFGQGTRLTVV.